One sample yielded the 20 T cell receptor beta chains listed below, sequenced in a study of T cells expressing NK-cell markers. TCRdb reanalyzed the 5' RACE reads and collapses them to one entry per CDR3 protein, without DNA. Listed are more than 90,000 distinct CDR3 sequences; around 18% falls within the top ten. Sequencing input: blood T cells: a sorted CD56 or NKG2C T cell subset, CD4+ or CD8+ T cells, or bulk PBMC T cells (not recorded which). The receptors come from a woman between 18 and 70 years old in good health.

This chain joins TRBV13 and TRBJ2-5; TCRdb gives TRBD1 as the D gene, but with no DNA this cannot be confirmed. Germline V gene sequence: CDR1 PRHDT, CDR2 FYEKMQ (reference sequence). This CDR3 region has 15 residues. CDR3 region: CASSARGDGQETQYF. Drawing the rest from reference TRBV13 and TRBJ2-5, the complete variable domain is AAGVIQSPRHLIKEKRETATLKCYPIPRHDTVYWYQQGPGQDPQFLISFYEKMQSDKGSIPDRFSAQQFSDYHSELNMSSLELGDSALYFCASSARGDGQETQYFGPGTRLLVL.

This chain joins TRBV6-5 and TRBJ2-5. The CDR3 totals 15 residues. Germline assignment: CDR1 MNHEY and CDR2 SVGAGI. The CDR3 region is CASSYSSTDQETQYF.

V and J are TRBV3-1 and TRBJ2-7; TCRdb's D gene call, TRBD2, goes unchecked for lack of DNA. The CDR3 sequence is 15 residues long. Germline loops: CDR1 LGHDT, CDR2 YNNKEL (reference sequence). This CDR3 reads CASSQEAGLNNEQYF.

The chain employs TRBV28 and TRBJ2-2; there is no DNA to check the TCRdb D call of TRBD2. Germline-derived CDR1 and CDR2 are MDHEN and SYDVKM. CDR3 length: 12 amino acids. The CDR3: CAAGIGTGELFF.

The rearrangement links TRBV24-1 to TRBJ2-3; TCRdb selects TRBD2, and the lack of DNA leaves this call unchecked. The CDR3 is 17 amino acids. Germline V gene lookup returns CDR1 KGHDR and CDR2 SFDVKD. The CDR3 loop is CATSDFPSGRGTDTQYF.

The chain has TRBV19 and TRBJ2-1; the TCRdb call, TRBD1, lacks DNA for checking. The CDR3 has 13 residues. Germline V gene data show CDR1 as LNHDA and CDR2 as SQIVND (reference sequence). CDR3 sequence reads: CASSRNPGNEQFF.

This chain uses TRBV6-1 with TRBJ2-7; TCRdb returns TRBD2, unconfirmable since there is no DNA. CDR3 length equals 17 residues. Germline loops: CDR1 MNHNS, CDR2 SASEGT. The CDR3 is CASRGGLAGNLPYEQYF.

V gene TRBV15 combines with J gene TRBJ1-4. CDR1 is LNHNV and CDR2 is YYDKDF in the germline V gene (reference sequence). The CDR3 spans 17 residues. The CDR3: CATSRDYLPPTNEKLFF.

The J gene is TRBJ1-2, the V gene TRBV12-3 or TRBV12-4; TCRdb selects TRBD1, and the lack of DNA leaves this call unchecked. CDR3 length: 15 amino acids. CDR3 sequence: CASSSGHLSNYGYTF.

The chain links TRBV19 to TRBJ2-4; the TRBD1 assignment by TCRdb is unverifiable without DNA. The CDR3 is 11 residues long. Germline lookup yields CDR1 LNHDA and CDR2 SQIVND (reference sequence). This chain's CDR3 is CASSAPGMQYF. The complete variable domain, with remaining parts taken from reference TRBV19 and TRBJ2-4, reads DGGITQSPKYLFRKEGQNVTLSCEQNLNHDAMYWYRQDPGQGLRLIYYSQIVNDFQKGDIAEGYSVSREKKESFPLTVTSAQKNPTAFYLCASSAPGMQYFGAGTRLSVL.

This sequence joins TRBV6-5 and TRBJ1-4; TCRdb proposes TRBD1, but this gene call is untestable without DNA. Germline V gene data show CDR1 as MNHEY and CDR2 as SVGAGI. This CDR3 is built from 14 residues. CDR3 sequence reads: CASSYSGQGEKLFF.

The chain joins TRBV3-1 to TRBJ2-6; TCRdb reports TRBD1, a call that lacks DNA to check it against. This CDR3 region has 16 residues. Germline CDR1 is LGHDT and CDR2 is YNNKEL (reference sequence). The CDR3 sequence is CASRSLGDAGANVLTF.

The chain couples TRBV6-2 or TRBV6-3 to TRBJ2-3; TCRdb calls TRBD1, which cannot be checked without DNA. This CDR3 is built from 16 residues. Germline CDR1 is MNHEY and CDR2 is SVGEGT. The CDR3 is CASSYSQGTGTDTQYF.

V and J are TRBV25-1 and TRBJ2-2; no DNA is available, so the TRBD2 call from TCRdb remains unchecked. This CDR3 contains 17 residues. Germline lookup yields CDR1 MGHDK and CDR2 SYGVNS. CDR3 amino acids: CASSDGLVKTHTGELFF.

This chain uses TRBV19 with TRBJ2-1; TCRdb selects TRBD1, and the lack of DNA leaves this call unchecked. The CDR3 covers 14 residues. Germline CDR1 reads LNHDA; CDR2 reads SQIVND (reference sequence). CDR3 loop: CASAGTGSYNEQFF.

The chain is built from TRBV20-1 and TRBJ2-7; the TRBD1 assignment by TCRdb is unverifiable without DNA. CDR1 is DFQATT and CDR2 is SNEGSKA in the germline V gene (reference sequence). The CDR3 is made up of 15 amino acids. The CDR3 is CSARGVTGTPYEQYF.

The chain joins TRBV20-1 to TRBJ2-1; TCRdb returns TRBD2, unconfirmable since there is no DNA. Germline loops: CDR1 DFQATT, CDR2 SNEGSKA (reference sequence). The CDR3 is 16 residues long. The CDR3 loop reads CSARDPLAGTLNEQFF.

The V call is TRBV4-2, the J call TRBJ2-7; lacking DNA, the TRBD2 call made by TCRdb goes unchecked. The germline V gene has CDR1 LGHNA and CDR2 YNFKEQ. The CDR3 has 18 residues. The CDR3 spells CASSPKIVTSGNSGEQYF.

The chain's CDR3 is CASSTDTPYGYTF. The rearrangement links TRBV21-1 to TRBJ1-2. TRBV21-1 is listed as a pseudogene. This CDR3 comprises 13 residues.

The rearrangement joins TRBV6-2 or TRBV6-3 to TRBJ2-1; TCRdb picks TRBD1, but there is no DNA to check that call. The CDR3 covers 12 residues. Germline V gene sequence: CDR1 MNHEY, CDR2 SVGEGT. This chain's CDR3 is CASSYGATEQFF.